The next 20 T cell receptor beta chains were all read from a single sample in a study of shared T cell receptors in the human thymus (dated by TCRdb to the early 2020s). Library preparation used the immunoSEQ multiplex PCR assay. The table comes from immuneACCESS by way of TCRdb, which keeps in-frame sequences with V and J called. Part of the clones is missing from these tables; in studies checked, under half for an unresolved V gene and the rest for unknown reasons. This sample is represented by fewer than 700,000 clones; over 75% of them were singletons. Clones ranked in the top ten supply 0.0095% to 0.012% of the sample. The data also belong to a second study, concerning human thymus T cells.

The sequencing sample was made of thymocytes. The receptor set was obtained from a boy under two years old with a congenital heart defect. Donor details come from another sample of the same person, matched by shared clones.

The chain carries TRBV7-2 and TRBJ2-2; TRBD2 aligns across 14 bases. J was trimmed by 7 bases and V by 5 bases; bases with no gene match: 6. The V gene's germline CDR1 is SGHTA and CDR2 FQGNSA. The CDR3 runs 16 residues. The CDR3 DNA sequence: TGTGCCAGCAGCACGGGACTAGCGGGAGCCGACGGGGAGCTGTTTTTT. Amino acids: CASSTGLAGADGELFF.

The genes are TRBV4-3 and TRBJ2-1; TRBD1 matches 7 bases. CDR1 is LGHNA and CDR2 is YSLEER in the germline V gene. This CDR3 has 17 residues. Trimming cost V 3 bases and J 12 bases; bases outside gene matches: 20. Here the CDR3 reads CASSHSRDSNLVMVQFF. The CDR3 DNA is TGCGCCAGCAGCCATTCCCGGGACAGTAACCTGGTAATGGTGCAGTTCTTC.

The chain uses TRBV6-1 and TRBJ1-2, with a weak D call TRBD1 (5 bases). Trimming cost V 3 bases and J 6 bases, with 17 bases left between them. Germline CDR1 MNHNS, CDR2 SASEGT. This CDR3 has 15 residues. The CDR3 DNA follows: TGTGCCAGCAGTGACTGGAGGGGTAGGCAACATGGCTACACCTTC. It encodes CASSDWRGRQHGYTF.

The chain employs TRBV5-1 and TRBJ2-1; 7 bases are shared with TRBD1. Germline CDR1 reads SGHRS; CDR2 reads YFSETQ. V dropped 3 bases and J dropped 8; count of bases not matched to a gene: 11. CDR3 size: 15 residues. CDR3 in DNA: TGCGCCAGCAGCTCAGACAGGGAAGCGGAGGATGAGCAGTTCTTC. Protein product: CASSSDREAEDEQFF.

This CDR3 reads CASSGKRGIYEQYF. CDR3 nucleotides: TGTGCCAGCTCAGGGAAGCGGGGGATCTACGAGCAGTACTTC. The rearrangement uses TRBV18 and TRBJ2-7; 8 positions match TRBD2. The germline gives CDR1 KGHSH, CDR2 LQKENI. The CDR3 contains 14 residues. J gave up 3 bases and V 5 bases, and 6 bases lay outside the gene matches.

On this clone itself: Other nucleotide sequences in the sample specify the same CDR3. The chain couples TRBV5-1 to TRBJ2-7, with no clear D. With 0 bases removed from V and 5 bases from J, the gap between germline ends came to 9 bases. Per germline, CDR1 SGHRS and CDR2 YFSETQ. This CDR3 has 13 amino acids. The CDR3 region is CASSLAGRDEQYF. The CDR3 coding sequence is TGCGCCAGCAGCTTGGCCGGTCGGGACGAGCAGTACTTC.

CDR3 protein: CASSPRRDSGQPQHF. As DNA, the CDR3 is TGTGCCAGCAGCCCCCGCAGAGATTCGGGTCAGCCCCAGCATTTT. The V and J genes are TRBV7-2 and TRBJ1-5; no clear D gene. The CDR3 contains 15 residues. The germline CDR1 and CDR2 sequences are SGHTA and FQGNSA. Trimming left V 5 bases short and J 6 bases short, with 17 bases between.

The chain combines TRBV4-1 with TRBJ2-1; 12 bases are shared with TRBD2. This CDR3 has 15 amino acids. V lost 4 bases, J lost 8 bases, and 6 bases stayed unmatched. Germline loops: CDR1 MGHRA, CDR2 YSYEKL. The CDR3 sequence: CASSPRLAGGDEQFF. DNA for the CDR3: TGCGCCAGCAGCCCCCGCCTAGCGGGAGGGGATGAGCAGTTCTTC.

The chain combines TRBV7-8 with TRBJ2-6; D is unclear. In germline, CDR1 is SGHVS, CDR2 FQNEAQ. The CDR3 totals 15 residues. The germline V and J ends were trimmed by 3 bases and 1 base, with 7 bases remaining between them. In nucleotides, the CDR3 is TGTGCCAGCAGCTTTACGGTTTCTGGGGCCAACGTCCTGACTTTC. This gives the protein CASSFTVSGANVLTF.

This clone was seen only once. This sequence joins TRBV9 and TRBJ1-3, with D possibly matching TRBD1 (5 bases). The V gene's germline CDR1 is SGDLS and CDR2 YYNGEE. The CDR3 is made up of 15 amino acids. The ends were cut back, 3 bases at V and 4 bases at J, with 14 bases in the middle. CDR3 region: CASSDQGLPGNTIYF. CDR3 DNA: TGTGCCAGCAGCGACCAGGGTTTACCCGGAAACACCATATATTTT. Complete variable domain (other parts from reference TRBV9 and TRBJ1-3): DSGVTQTPKHLITATGQRVTLRCSPRSGDLSVYWYQQSLDQGLQFLIQYYNGEERAKGNILERFSAQQFPDLHSELNLSSLELGDSALYFCASSDQGLPGNTIYFGEGSWLTVV.

The chain recombines TRBV6-6 with TRBJ2-1; 8 nucleotides align to TRBD2. Trimming removed 6 bases from V and 6 bases from J; junction bases left unmatched: 10. Germline V gives CDR1 MNHNY, CDR2 SVGAGI (reference sequence). The CDR3 covers 15 residues. CDR3 sequence (DNA): TGTGCCAGCAGCCTTAAGCGGGAGTACGGCAATGAGCAGTTCTTC. Translated: CASSLKREYGNEQFF.

This chain connects TRBV27 to TRBJ2-1; the match to TRBD1 covers 9 bases. The CDR3 length is 15 residues. After removal of 2 bases from V and 7 bases from J, the junction contained 6 bases not matched to a gene. The germline CDR1 and CDR2 sequences are MNHEY and SMNVEV (reference sequence). CDR3 coding DNA: TGTGCCAGCAGTTTAATAGGGACAGGGAGGAATGAGCAGTTCTTC. Protein sequence: CASSLIGTGRNEQFF.

The chain couples TRBV5-1 to TRBJ1-6, with D uncertain. CDR3 length equals 14 residues. Germline CDR1 is SGHRS and CDR2 is YFSETQ. The germline V and J ends were trimmed by 2 bases and 6 bases, with 9 bases remaining between them. This CDR3 is CASSLLNLNSPLHF. In nucleotides, the CDR3 is TGCGCCAGCAGCTTACTAAACCTTAATTCACCCCTCCACTTT.

The genes are TRBV30 and TRBJ2-1; TRBD2 agrees at 13 bases. The CDR3 length is 15 residues. Germline CDR1 and CDR2: GTSNPN and SVGIG (reference sequence). J gave up 8 bases and V 3 bases, and 7 bases lay outside the gene matches. The CDR3 region has the DNA TGTGCCTGGAGGACCGGGACTAGCGGGACGTATGAGCAGTTCTTC. Protein: CAWRTGTSGTYEQFF.

The chain employs TRBV18 and TRBJ2-1; D gene ambiguous. This CDR3 has 14 residues. Germline V gene sequence: CDR1 KGHSH, CDR2 LQKENI. V lost 3 bases and J lost 0, with 6 bases in between. The CDR3 nucleotides read TGTGCCAGCTCACCGAGGAACTCCTACAATGAGCAGTTCTTC. This encodes CASSPRNSYNEQFF.

This clone has a single count. This chain uses TRBV19 with TRBJ1-1; TRBD1 might be the D (6 bases). The CDR3 has 13 amino acids. V was shortened by 1 base and J by 11 bases, with 14 bases between the two germline ends. Germline CDR1 is LNHDA and CDR2 is SQIVND (reference sequence). CDR3 amino acids: CASSIGQAAGAFF. CDR3 DNA: TGTGCCAGTAGTATAGGACAGGCCGCGGGTGCTTTCTTT.

The CDR3 here is CASSQNTPGTSGSQGTYEQYF. The CDR3 DNA follows: TGTGCCAGCAGCCAAAATACCCCCGGGACTAGCGGGAGCCAGGGAACCTACGAGCAGTACTTC. The chain couples TRBV14 to TRBJ2-7, with TRBD2 matching over 14 bases. V trimming: 2 bases; J trimming: 2 bases; junction bases outside the gene matches: 17. Germline CDR1 is SGHDN and CDR2 is FVKESK. The CDR3 is 21 residues long.

The CDR3 here is CASRGAYEQYF. The CDR3 region has the DNA TGTGCCAGCCGGGGGGCCTACGAGCAGTACTTC. The V call is TRBV27, the J call TRBJ2-7; the match to TRBD2 covers 7 bases. The CDR3 loop spans 11 amino acids. Germline CDR1 reads MNHEY; CDR2 reads SMNVEV (reference sequence). V lost 8 bases, J lost 2 bases, and 0 bases stayed unmatched.

Concerning this clone itself: Distinct nucleotide sequences in the sample also encode this CDR3. The gene calls are TRBV20-1 and TRBJ1-1; no firm D call. V lost 6 bases to trimming and J lost 11 bases, with 7 bases between them. Germline V CDR1 and CDR2: DFQATT, SNEGSKA (reference sequence). CDR3 size: 8 residues. The CDR3 sequence: CSAPGAFF. DNA of the CDR3: TGCAGTGCCCCGGGGGCTTTCTTT.

The chain couples TRBV2 to TRBJ2-3; 7 bases fit TRBD1. Germline loops: CDR1 SNHLY, CDR2 FYNNEI. The CDR3 covers 19 residues. V gave up 3 bases and J gave up 3 bases; unmatched junction bases: 18. The CDR3 nucleotides are TGTGCCAGCAGTGAGCTAGAGGGGGCGAGAAGTCGGGTAACAGATACGCAGTATTTT. Residues: CASSELEGARSRVTDTQYF.